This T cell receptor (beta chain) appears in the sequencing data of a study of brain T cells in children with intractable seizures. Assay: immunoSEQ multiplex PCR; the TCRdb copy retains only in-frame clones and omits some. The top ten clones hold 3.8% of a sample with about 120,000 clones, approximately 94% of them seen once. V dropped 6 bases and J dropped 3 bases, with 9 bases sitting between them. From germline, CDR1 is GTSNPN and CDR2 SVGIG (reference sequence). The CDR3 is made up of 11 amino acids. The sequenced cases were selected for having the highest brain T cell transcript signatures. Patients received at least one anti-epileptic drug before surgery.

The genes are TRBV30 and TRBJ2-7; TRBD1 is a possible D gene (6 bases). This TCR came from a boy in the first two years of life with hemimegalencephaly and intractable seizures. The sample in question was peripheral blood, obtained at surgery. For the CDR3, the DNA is TGTGCCTGCAAAGGGGGCTACGAGCAGTACTTC. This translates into CACKGGYEQYF.